This passage covers 26 T cell receptor beta chains from one sample sequenced in a study of blood T cell repertoires in COVID-19. The data were produced by immunoSEQ multiplex PCR, yet TCRdb's version contains in-frame clones alone and is incomplete. The top ten hold roughly 7.3% of the sample, which has some 97,000 clones, roughly 87% seen once. Sequences were obtained from peripheral blood. The receptors were gathered from a man aged 25 to 45 in a cohort sampled during active COVID-19.

CDR3: CASSTTGGKDTQYF. The CDR3 bases are TGTGCCAGCTCAACGACAGGGGGCAAAGATACGCAGTATTTT. This chain links TRBV18 with TRBJ2-3; 10 bases map to TRBD1. CDR1 is KGHSH and CDR2 is LQKENI in the germline V gene. The CDR3 contains 14 residues. After removal of 5 bases from V and 5 bases from J, the junction contained 4 bases not matched to a gene.

This chain links TRBV7-3 with TRBJ2-7, with D possibly matching TRBD2 (5 bases). Deletions cut 8 bases from V and 6 bases from J, with 8 bases between. Germline loops: CDR1 SGHTA, CDR2 FQGTGA. CDR3 length: 10 amino acids. In DNA, the CDR3 is TGTGCCAGCCCGGCGGGCGAGCAGTACTTC. This encodes CASPAGEQYF.

CDR3 residues: CASSPWGGSGQETQYF. The CDR3 DNA follows: TGTGCCAGCAGCCCATGGGGGGGTAGCGGGCAAGAGACCCAGTACTTC. The V gene is TRBV11-3, the J gene TRBJ2-5; TRBD2 aligns across 7 bases. The ends lost 5 bases at V and 2 bases at J; junction bases unmatched: 11. This CDR3 contains 16 residues. Per the germline V gene, CDR1 is SGHNT and CDR2 is YENEEA.

The chain uses TRBV12-5 and TRBJ1-4; TRBD1 aligns across 8 bases. CDR3 length equals 15 residues. Germline assignment: CDR1 LGHNT and CDR2 FRNRAP. The ends lost 5 bases at V and 5 bases at J; junction bases unmatched: 7. CDR3 amino acids: CASGTDRGGNEKLFF. The CDR3 DNA sequence: TGTGCTAGTGGTACCGACAGGGGTGGGAATGAAAAACTGTTTTTT.

This clone occurred once. This chain uses TRBV29-1 with TRBJ2-2; 10 positions agree with TRBD2. The germline CDR1 and CDR2 sequences are SQVTM and ANQGSEA. Unmatched junction bases numbered 5, after V lost 6 bases and J lost 1 base. The CDR3 is made up of 15 amino acids. The CDR3 spells CSVARLAGNTGELFF. In DNA, the CDR3 is TGCAGCGTCGCTCGACTAGCGGGGAACACCGGGGAGCTGTTTTTT.

This chain connects TRBV19 to TRBJ1-1; TRBD1 might be the D (5 bases). CDR1 is LNHDA, CDR2 SQIVND, per germline (reference sequence). There are 15 residues in the CDR3. V lost 1 base, J lost 0 bases, and 9 bases lay in between. DNA for the CDR3: TGTGCCAGTAGTATAGGGGACTTGGTGAACACTGAAGCTTTCTTT. The encoded protein is CASSIGDLVNTEAFF.

V usage is TRBV19 and J usage is TRBJ1-4, with D uncertain. With 0 bases removed from V and 5 bases from J, the gap between germline ends came to 7 bases. CDR3 size: 14 residues. Germline values: CDR1 LNHDA, CDR2 SQIVND (reference sequence). CDR3 sequence (DNA): TGTGCCAGTAGTATAGACAGGTCCAATGAAAAACTGTTTTTT. Translated, it gives CASSIDRSNEKLFF.

The chain employs TRBV7-9 and TRBJ1-2, with 9 nucleotides matching TRBD1. J gave up 8 bases and V 5 bases, and 12 bases lay outside the gene matches. The CDR3 has 15 residues. Germline values: CDR1 SEHNR, CDR2 FQNEAQ (reference sequence). CDR3 bases: TGTGCCAGCAGCACGACCAACTCCGGGACAGGGGGCTACACCTTC. Encoded protein: CASSTTNSGTGGYTF.

V usage is TRBV29-1 and J usage is TRBJ1-2; no clear D. Germline CDR1 is SQVTM and CDR2 is ANQGSEA. The CDR3 is made up of 11 amino acids. V was shortened by 6 bases and J by 2 bases, with 7 bases between the two germline ends. Here the CDR3 reads CSVNMNYGYTF. The DNA for the CDR3 is TGCAGCGTAAACATGAACTATGGCTACACCTTC.

This chain joins TRBV28 and TRBJ1-2; the D gene is possibly TRBD1 (5 bases). V was pared by 4 bases and J by 7 bases, with 19 bases between. The CDR3 spans 15 residues. The V gene's germline CDR1 is MDHEN and CDR2 SYDVKM. CDR3 protein: CASSSPPIGGSGYTF. DNA for the CDR3: TGTGCCAGCAGTTCACCCCCCATCGGGGGAAGTGGCTACACCTTC.

V gene TRBV19 combines with J gene TRBJ2-5, with D possibly TRBD2 on 5 matching bases. CDR3 size: 15 residues. V dropped 1 base and J dropped 1 base, with 10 bases sitting between them. Germline V gives CDR1 LNHDA, CDR2 SQIVND (reference sequence). CDR3 DNA sequence: TGTGCCAGTAGTATAGTGGCCGCGGGCCAAGAGACCCAGTACTTC. The encoded protein is CASSIVAAGQETQYF. Full variable domain (remainder filled in from reference TRBV19 and TRBJ2-5): DGGITQSPKYLFRKEGQNVTLSCEQNLNHDAMYWYRQDPGQGLRLIYYSQIVNDFQKGDIAEGYSVSREKKESFPLTVTSAQKNPTAFYLCASSIVAAGQETQYFGPGTRLLVL.

The chain carries TRBV11-2 and TRBJ1-1; 8 bases agree with TRBD1. CDR1 is SGHAT, CDR2 FQNNGV, per germline. This CDR3 has 15 amino acids. V shed 5 bases, J shed 4 bases, and the junction held 9 bases outside the gene matches. Written as DNA, the CDR3 is TGTGCCAGCAGCACGTACAGGGGGTTGCGCACTGAAGCTTTCTTT. This gives the protein CASSTYRGLRTEAFF.

This chain joins TRBV15 and TRBJ1-1; D ambiguous. The CDR3 has 17 amino acids. Trimming cost V 0 bases and J 0 bases, with 14 bases left between them. Germline-derived CDR1 and CDR2 are LNHNV and YYDKDF (reference sequence). CDR3 in amino acids: CATSRDLSLQMNTEAFF. The DNA for the CDR3 is TGTGCCACCAGCAGAGATCTCAGTTTACAGATGAACACTGAAGCTTTCTTT.

This chain uses TRBV11-3 with TRBJ1-1, with 8 bases lining up with TRBD1. The CDR3 runs 15 residues. Germline V gene sequence: CDR1 SGHNT, CDR2 YENEEA. Trimming removed 1 base from V and 1 base from J; junction bases left unmatched: 2. The CDR3, as DNA: TGTGCCAGCAGCTTAGGACAGGGGACGAACACTGAAGCTTTCTTT. Protein sequence: CASSLGQGTNTEAFF.

The count of this clone is one. This chain links TRBV5-1 with TRBJ2-3; 7 bases match TRBD2. V shed 7 bases, J shed 0 bases, and the junction held 11 bases outside the gene matches. This CDR3 comprises 16 residues. From germline, CDR1 is SGHRS and CDR2 YFSETQ. The CDR3 DNA is TGCGCCAGCGAATTGGGTAGCGGGTTTAGCACAGATACGCAGTATTTT. This sequence encodes CASELGSGFSTDTQYF.

The chain combines TRBV19 with TRBJ1-1; D is undetermined. This CDR3 has 15 residues. Germline-derived CDR1 and CDR2 are LNHDA and SQIVND (reference sequence). V was pared by 2 bases and J by 5 bases, with 15 bases between. The CDR3 spells CASSIFWADWTEAFF. CDR3 nucleotides: TGTGCCAGTAGTATATTTTGGGCAGATTGGACTGAAGCTTTCTTT.

This chain uses TRBV3-1 (or the pseudogene TRBV3-2) with TRBJ2-5, with 9 bases aligning to TRBD2. V lost 0 bases, J lost 3 bases, and 14 bases stayed unmatched. From germline, CDR1 is LGHDT and CDR2 YNNKEL (reference sequence). CDR3 size: 19 residues. The CDR3 sequence is CASSQEWASGAAREETQYF. The CDR3 region has the DNA TGTGCCAGCAGCCAAGAATGGGCTAGCGGGGCCGCTAGGGAAGAGACCCAGTACTTC.

The chain is built from TRBV6-1 and TRBJ1-6, with TRBD1 identical over 7 bases. Losses at the gene ends were 3 bases for V and 7 bases for J; bases not matched to a gene: 6. The CDR3 spans 15 residues. Germline CDR1 and CDR2: MNHNS and SASEGT. The CDR3: CASSELDRRNSPLHF. The CDR3 nucleotides are TGTGCCAGCAGTGAGTTGGACAGGAGAAATTCACCCCTCCACTTT.

The chain has TRBV5-1 and TRBJ2-1; 10 positions match TRBD1. The V gene's germline CDR1 is SGHRS and CDR2 YFSETQ. This CDR3 has 14 amino acids. V trimming: 4 bases; J trimming: 5 bases; junction bases outside the gene matches: 3. CDR3 in amino acids: CASSRGTGDNEQFF. CDR3 DNA: TGCGCCAGCAGCCGCGGGACAGGGGACAATGAGCAGTTCTTC.

The V and J genes are TRBV29-1 and TRBJ2-1; 7 bases line up with TRBD1. CDR3 length: 14 residues. Germline loops: CDR1 SQVTM, CDR2 ANQGSEA. Losses at the gene ends were 3 bases for V and 2 bases for J; bases not matched to a gene: 4. The CDR3 reads CSVDGQGAYNEQFF. CDR3 bases: TGCAGCGTTGATGGGCAGGGGGCCTACAATGAGCAGTTCTTC.

This clone was found a few times. CDR3: CASTNWGGGYNEQFF. The DNA of the CDR3 is TGTGCCAGCACTAACTGGGGGGGCGGGTACAATGAGCAGTTCTTC. The chain is built from TRBV2 and TRBJ2-1; a weak D match, TRBD2 (7 bases). The CDR3 loop spans 15 amino acids. V was trimmed by 7 bases and J by 4 bases, leaving 17 bases between them. From germline, CDR1 is SNHLY and CDR2 FYNNEI.

The chain recombines TRBV7-2 with TRBJ1-5; D gene uncertain. Germline-derived CDR1 and CDR2 are SGHTA and FQGNSA. CDR3 length: 15 residues. Trimming took off 1 base at V and 0 bases at J, with 7 bases between the two ends. The CDR3 nucleotides are TGTGCCAGCAGCTTAGGGGCCCATAGCAATCAGCCCCAGCATTTT. Translated, it gives CASSLGAHSNQPQHF. Filled out from reference TRBV7-2 and TRBJ1-5, the complete variable domain reads GAGVSQSPSNKVTEKGKDVELRCDPISGHTALYWYRQSLGQGLEFLIYFQGNSAPDKSGLPSDRFSAERTGGSVSTLTIQRTQQEDSAVYLCASSLGAHSNQPQHFGDGTRLSIL.

The gene calls are TRBV11-2 and TRBJ2-7; maybe TRBD1 (5 bases). Germline loops: CDR1 SGHAT, CDR2 FQNNGV. This CDR3 has 13 amino acids. The ends were cut back, 2 bases at V and 3 bases at J, with 8 bases in the middle. In nucleotides, the CDR3 is TGTGCCAGCAGCTTACAGGGCGGCTACGAGCAGTACTTC. It specifies CASSLQGGYEQYF.

The chain carries TRBV19 and TRBJ2-1; TRBD1 agrees at 8 bases. V was clipped by 3 bases and J by 7 bases; unmatched bases: 11. The length of the CDR3 is 16 residues. Germline-derived CDR1 and CDR2 are LNHDA and SQIVND (reference sequence). For the CDR3, the DNA is TGTGCCAGTAGTATGGGAGGTGTGACAGGGGCAAATGAGCAGTTCTTC. Translation: CASSMGGVTGANEQFF.

V gene TRBV3-1 (or the pseudogene TRBV3-2) combines with J gene TRBJ2-5, with D maybe TRBD2 (5 bases). This CDR3 comprises 12 residues. The germline V gene encodes CDR1 LGHDT and CDR2 YNNKEL (reference sequence). The V end lost 4 bases, the J end lost 6 bases, and 9 bases lay between the germline ends. The CDR3 nucleotides are TGTGCCAGCAGCCCGGAGGAAAAGACCCAGTACTTC. As protein: CASSPEEKTQYF.

The chain combines TRBV13 with TRBJ1-1, with D perhaps matching TRBD1 (6 bases). The V end lost 4 bases, the J end lost 3 bases, and 15 bases lay between the germline ends. The CDR3 consists of 15 residues. Germline CDR1 PRHDT, CDR2 FYEKMQ (reference sequence). CDR3 sequence (DNA): TGTGCCAGCAGCTCAAGACAGGACTTGGACACTGAAGCTTTCTTT. This gives the protein CASSSRQDLDTEAFF.